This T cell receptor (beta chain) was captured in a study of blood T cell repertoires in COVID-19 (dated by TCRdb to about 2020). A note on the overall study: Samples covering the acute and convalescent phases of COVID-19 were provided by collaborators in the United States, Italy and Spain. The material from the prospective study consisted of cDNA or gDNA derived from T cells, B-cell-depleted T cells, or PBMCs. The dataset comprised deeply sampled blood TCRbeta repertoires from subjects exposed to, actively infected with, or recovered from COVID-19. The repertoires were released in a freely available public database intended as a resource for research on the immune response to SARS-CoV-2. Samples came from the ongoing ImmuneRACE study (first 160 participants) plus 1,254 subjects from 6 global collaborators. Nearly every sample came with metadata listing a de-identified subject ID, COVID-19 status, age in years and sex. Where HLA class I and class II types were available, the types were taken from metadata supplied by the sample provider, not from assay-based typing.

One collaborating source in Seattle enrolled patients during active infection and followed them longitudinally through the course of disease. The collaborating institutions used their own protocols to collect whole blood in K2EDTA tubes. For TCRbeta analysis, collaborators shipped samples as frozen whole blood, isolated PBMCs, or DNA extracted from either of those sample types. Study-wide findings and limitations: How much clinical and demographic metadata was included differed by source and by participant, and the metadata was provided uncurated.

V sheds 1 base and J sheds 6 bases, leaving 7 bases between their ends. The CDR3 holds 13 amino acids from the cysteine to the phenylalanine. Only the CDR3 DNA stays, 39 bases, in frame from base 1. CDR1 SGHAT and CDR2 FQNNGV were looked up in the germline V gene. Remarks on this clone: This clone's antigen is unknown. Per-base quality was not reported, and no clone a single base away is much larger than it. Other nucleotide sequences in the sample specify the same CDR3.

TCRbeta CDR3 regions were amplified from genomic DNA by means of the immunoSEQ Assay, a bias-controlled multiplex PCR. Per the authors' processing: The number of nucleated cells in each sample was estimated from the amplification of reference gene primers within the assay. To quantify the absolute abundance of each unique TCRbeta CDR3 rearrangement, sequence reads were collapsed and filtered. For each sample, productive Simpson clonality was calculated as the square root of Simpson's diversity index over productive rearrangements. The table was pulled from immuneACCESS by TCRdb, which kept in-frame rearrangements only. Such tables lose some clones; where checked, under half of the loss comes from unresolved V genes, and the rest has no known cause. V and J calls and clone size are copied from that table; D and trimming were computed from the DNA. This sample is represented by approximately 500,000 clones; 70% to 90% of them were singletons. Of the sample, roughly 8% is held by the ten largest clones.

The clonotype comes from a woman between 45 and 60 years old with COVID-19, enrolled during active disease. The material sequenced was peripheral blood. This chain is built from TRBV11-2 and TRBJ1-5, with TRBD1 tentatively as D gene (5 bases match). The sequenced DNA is TGTGCCAGCAGCTTAGGTAGGGGTCAGCCCCAGCATTTT. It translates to CASSLGRGQPQHF.